Following are 10 T cell receptor beta chains from one sample sequenced in a study of cytomegalovirus exposure and HLA in healthy donors. The PCR made use of 60 Vbeta and 13 Jbeta primers. Libraries were prepared by immunoSEQ multiplex PCR; TCRdb keeps only in-frame clonotypes and omits some of them. Seen in this sample are 95,000 to 150,000 clones; the ten most common clones hold approximately 0.99%. Specimen: PBMCs. The receptors shown here come from a man in his late teens or twenties in good health and CMV-seronegative.

This chain links TRBV5-1 with TRBJ1-4; 7 bases align to TRBD1. This CDR3 is 15 amino acids long. The trim removed 0 bases at V and 5 bases at J, leaving 4 bases unmatched. In germline, CDR1 is SGHRS, CDR2 YFSETQ. The chain's CDR3 is CASSLGTGSNEKLFF. DNA of the CDR3: TGCGCCAGCAGCTTGGGGACAGGATCCAATGAAAAACTGTTTTTT.

This chain uses TRBV6-1 with TRBJ1-1, with D possibly being TRBD1 (5 bases). V was trimmed by 2 bases and J by 4 bases, leaving 11 bases between them. Germline CDR1 is MNHNS and CDR2 is SASEGT. This CDR3 is 14 amino acids long. Here the CDR3 reads CASSERKGITEAFF. CDR3 coding DNA: TGTGCCAGCAGTGAAAGGAAGGGGATCACTGAAGCTTTCTTT.

The chain employs TRBV19 and TRBJ2-3, with 12 bases fitting TRBD1. With V trimmed by 8 bases and J by 6 bases, 12 bases remained unmatched. In germline, CDR1 is LNHDA, CDR2 SQIVND (reference sequence). The CDR3 spans 16 residues. CDR3: CASGSRDRGRRDTQYF. The CDR3 DNA follows: TGTGCCAGTGGCTCCCGGGACAGGGGGCGACGGGATACGCAGTATTTT.

J is TRBJ2-3 and V is TRBV15, with 7 bases identical to TRBD2. In germline, CDR1 is LNHNV, CDR2 YYDKDF (reference sequence). V was clipped by 1 base and J by 0 bases; unmatched bases: 7. The CDR3 runs to 17 residues. Written as DNA, the CDR3 is TGTGCCACCAGCAGAGTAGGTCCTAGCGGTAGCACAGATACGCAGTATTTT. The encoded protein is CATSRVGPSGSTDTQYF. The full variable domain, in which reference TRBV15 and TRBJ2-3 provide the parts outside the CDR3, is DAMVIQNPRYQVTQFGKPVTLSCSQTLNHNVMYWYQQKSSQAPKLLFHYYDKDFNNEADTPDNFQSRRPNTSFCFLDIRSPGLGDTAMYLCATSRVGPSGSTDTQYFGPGTRLTVL.

The J gene is TRBJ2-1, the V gene TRBV7-2; D remains unclear. The CDR3 contains 13 residues. Germline CDR1 and CDR2: SGHTA and FQGNSA. V lost 5 bases and J lost 10, with 15 bases in between. In DNA, the CDR3 is TGTGCCAGCAGCCTACTCCCCCGAGAGGAGCAGTTCTTC. Translating it yields CASSLLPREEQFF.

J is TRBJ1-2 and V is TRBV28, with 7 positions matching TRBD1. Germline loops: CDR1 MDHEN, CDR2 SYDVKM. The CDR3 length is 14 residues. The trim removed 6 bases at V and 4 bases at J, leaving 8 bases unmatched. The CDR3 sequence is CASSPSGTVYGYTF. The CDR3 DNA reads TGTGCCAGCAGCCCAAGTGGGACAGTCTATGGCTACACCTTC.

J is TRBJ1-6 and V is TRBV6-5; D ambiguous. Germline loops: CDR1 MNHEY, CDR2 SVGAGI. With 0 bases removed from V and 8 bases from J, the gap between germline ends came to 11 bases. CDR3 length equals 15 residues. This CDR3 reads CASSYSNQVDSPLHF. The DNA of the CDR3 is TGTGCCAGCAGTTACTCGAATCAGGTTGATTCACCCCTCCACTTT.

The chain links TRBV7-2 to TRBJ1-4, with 7 bases fitting TRBD1. Looked up from germline, CDR1 is SGHTA and CDR2 is FQGNSA. The CDR3 contains 15 residues. V shed 2 bases, J shed 7 bases, and the junction held 7 bases outside the gene matches. The CDR3 is CASSLLYRGGEKLFF. CDR3 sequence (DNA): TGTGCCAGCAGCTTATTGTACAGGGGAGGTGAAAAACTGTTTTTT.

The V and J genes are TRBV4-1 and TRBJ2-1, with D perhaps TRBD2 (6 bases). Germline V gene sequence: CDR1 MGHRA, CDR2 YSYEKL. Trimming pared 0 bases from V and 4 bases from J, leaving 13 bases between. The CDR3 has 16 amino acids. The CDR3 sequence is CASSQDGLAIYNEQFF. Written as DNA, the CDR3 is TGCGCCAGCAGCCAAGATGGGCTAGCGATTTACAATGAGCAGTTCTTC.

V is TRBV28 and J is TRBJ2-7, with D tentatively TRBD2 (7 bases). Germline CDR1 is MDHEN and CDR2 is SYDVKM. This CDR3 spans 19 amino acids. Between the trimmed V and J ends, which lost 6 bases and 2 bases, there was a span of 29 bases. The CDR3 sequence is CASSLIGGGTATKTYEQYF. The CDR3 DNA is TGTGCCAGCAGCTTAATTGGGGGGGGCACGGCTACTAAAACCTACGAGCAGTACTTC.